Below, 18 T cell receptor beta chains from the same sample are listed, as sequenced in a study of cytomegalovirus exposure and HLA in healthy donors. The PCR had 60 Vbeta and 13 Jbeta primers. The protocol was immunoSEQ multiplex PCR, while the TCRdb copy is restricted to in-frame clones and leaves out a portion. The sample includes nearly 200,000 clones. Material: PBMCs. The receptors come from a boy younger than 18 in good health and CMV-seronegative.

V and J are TRBV2 and TRBJ1-5; no definite D call. Germline CDR1 and CDR2: SNHLY and FYNNEI. The CDR3 covers 16 residues. Between the trimmed V and J ends, which lost 6 bases and 2 bases, there was a span of 17 bases. The CDR3 nucleotides read TGTGCCAGCAGCCTCGGACTGTCCCTAGGCAATCAGCCCCAGCATTTT. Amino acids: CASSLGLSLGNQPQHF.

This rearrangement joins TRBV19 to TRBJ1-1, with D tentatively TRBD1 (5 bases). The ends were cut back, 10 bases at V and 3 bases at J, with 15 bases in the middle. Germline CDR1 LNHDA, CDR2 SQIVND (reference sequence). CDR3 size: 13 residues. The chain's CDR3 is CATIPGGDTEAFF. In DNA form, the CDR3 reads TGTGCCACCATACCTGGGGGGGACACTGAAGCTTTCTTT.

The rearrangement joins TRBV19 to TRBJ1-5; TRBD1 aligns across 7 bases. This CDR3 spans 14 amino acids. The germline V gene encodes CDR1 LNHDA and CDR2 SQIVND (reference sequence). Trimming took 8 bases from V and 0 from J; bases not matched to a gene: 4. The DNA for the CDR3 is TGTGCCAGTTGGGGACAGTATAGCAATCAGCCCCAGCATTTT. Its translation: CASWGQYSNQPQHF.

The rearrangement links TRBV2 to TRBJ2-1, with TRBD1 matching 7 bases. V trimming: 4 bases; J trimming: 6 bases; junction bases outside the gene matches: 3. The CDR3 contains 13 residues. Per the germline V gene, CDR1 is SNHLY and CDR2 is FYNNEI. The CDR3 loop reads CASSVAGGNEQFF. DNA of the CDR3: TGTGCCAGCAGTGTGGCAGGGGGCAATGAGCAGTTCTTC.

The chain uses TRBV11-2 and TRBJ2-7; 8 bases agree with TRBD1. The germline CDR1 and CDR2 sequences are SGHAT and FQNNGV. With V trimmed by 4 bases and J by 4 bases, 12 bases remained unmatched. The CDR3 totals 16 residues. CDR3 coding DNA: TGTGCCAGCAGCTCCCTCAGGGACAGGTTCTTTTACGAGCAGTACTTC. Translated, it gives CASSSLRDRFFYEQYF.

The chain is built from TRBV13 and TRBJ2-2; tentative D call: TRBD2 (5 bases). V was trimmed by 0 bases and J by 3 bases, leaving 17 bases between them. This CDR3 is built from 18 residues. Germline V gene sequence: CDR1 PRHDT, CDR2 FYEKMQ (reference sequence). The CDR3 loop is CASSLGPPREFYTGELFF. In DNA, the CDR3 is TGTGCCAGCAGCTTAGGACCCCCCCGGGAATTTTACACCGGGGAGCTGTTTTTT.

The genes are TRBV7-3 and TRBJ2-6, with TRBD2 matching over 8 bases. This CDR3 is built from 16 residues. Germline CDR1 and CDR2: SGHTA and FQGTGA. Germline trimming cut 3 bases from V and 4 bases from J; bases unmatched to any gene: 5. The CDR3 DNA sequence: TGTGCCAGCAGCTTCGGGGGGGACGCGGGGGCCAACGTCCTGACTTTC. Its translation is CASSFGGDAGANVLTF.

V gene TRBV6-1 combines with J gene TRBJ1-3; D ambiguous. The V gene's germline CDR1 is MNHNS and CDR2 SASEGT. The CDR3 consists of 16 residues. V was shortened by 2 bases and J by 0 bases, with 11 bases between the two germline ends. CDR3 DNA sequence: TGTGCCAGCAGTGAAAGCGTCGGGGACTCTGGAAACACCATATATTTT. Protein product: CASSESVGDSGNTIYF.

The chain has TRBV5-6 and TRBJ1-3, with a tentative D call TRBD1 (5 bases). Deletions cut 1 base from V and 3 bases from J, with 11 bases between. Germline V CDR1 and CDR2: SGHDT, YYEEEE. The CDR3 extends over 15 amino acids. The CDR3 sequence: CASSLRGRNGNTIYF. For the CDR3, the DNA is TGTGCCAGCAGCTTGCGGGGGAGGAATGGAAACACCATATATTTT. The full variable domain, rest sourced from reference TRBV5-6 and TRBJ1-3, is DAGVTQSPTHLIKTRGQQVTLRCSPKSGHDTVSWYQQALGQGPQFIFQYYEEEERQRGNFPDRFSGHQFPNYSSELNVNALLLGDSALYLCASSLRGRNGNTIYFGEGSWLTVV.

The V call is TRBV19, the J call TRBJ2-5; 14 nucleotides match TRBD2. J gave up 2 bases and V 7 bases, and 6 bases lay outside the gene matches. CDR3 length: 16 amino acids. From germline, CDR1 is LNHDA and CDR2 SQIVND (reference sequence). The CDR3 protein is CASNPGTSGGQETQYF. The DNA of the CDR3 is TGTGCCAGTAACCCCGGGACTAGCGGGGGACAAGAGACCCAGTACTTC.

V is TRBV30 and J is TRBJ1-2; D is unclear. The CDR3 totals 15 residues. Germline V gene data show CDR1 as GTSNPN and CDR2 as SVGIG (reference sequence). Trimming cost V 2 bases and J 4 bases, with 17 bases left between them. CDR3 DNA sequence: TGTGCCTGGAGTCTCCCGGCCGGCGGCGGCTATGGCTACACCTTC. Translating it yields CAWSLPAGGGYGYTF.

The rearrangement links TRBV2 to TRBJ2-7, with D maybe TRBD1 (6 bases). CDR3 size: 15 residues. The germline CDR1 and CDR2 sequences are SNHLY and FYNNEI. The V gene lost 7 bases and the J gene lost 3 bases, with 19 bases spanning the gap. The CDR3 protein is CASNVVTGPYYEQYF. The CDR3 bases are TGTGCCAGCAACGTAGTTACAGGGCCCTACTACGAGCAGTACTTC. Using reference TRBV2 and TRBJ2-7 for the parts outside the CDR3, the full variable domain is EPEVTQTPSHQVTQMGQEVILRCVPISNHLYFYWYRQILGQKVEFLVSFYNNEISEKSEIFDDQFSVERPDGSNFTLKIRSTKLEDSAMYFCASNVVTGPYYEQYFGPGTRLTVT.

The CDR3 sequence: CASSFGSSNMNTEAFF. In DNA form, the CDR3 reads TGCGCCAGCAGCTTTGGGAGCAGTAACATGAACACTGAAGCTTTCTTT. V and J are TRBV5-1 and TRBJ1-1; D gene ambiguous. V lost 2 bases and J 0 bases, leaving 14 bases between the germline ends. The CDR3 covers 16 residues. In germline, CDR1 is SGHRS, CDR2 YFSETQ.

The rearrangement joins TRBV6-6 to TRBJ1-2; 7 bases align to TRBD1. Germline trimming cut 4 bases from V and 0 bases from J; bases unmatched to any gene: 5. This CDR3 has 15 amino acids. CDR1 is MNHNY and CDR2 is SVGAGI in the germline V gene (reference sequence). The CDR3 here is CASSLDRLTNYGYTF. For the CDR3, the DNA is TGTGCCAGCAGTTTGGACAGGCTTACTAACTATGGCTACACCTTC.

V gene TRBV28 combines with J gene TRBJ1-2, with 11 bases that match TRBD1. Germline values: CDR1 MDHEN, CDR2 SYDVKM. V trimming: 3 bases; J trimming: 13 bases; junction bases outside the gene matches: 7. The CDR3 spans 13 residues. DNA for the CDR3: TGTGCCAGCAGTTTGTGGACAGGGGGCCCCAGCACCTTC. This sequence encodes CASSLWTGGPSTF.

The rearrangement joins TRBV11-2 to TRBJ2-7; 9 nucleotides agree with TRBD1. Trimming cost V 4 bases and J 7 bases; bases outside gene matches: 17. The CDR3 is made up of 17 amino acids. The germline V gene has CDR1 SGHAT and CDR2 FQNNGV. As DNA, the CDR3 is TGTGCCAGCAGCTCACTAGCTTCGGGACAGGGTCTAGGGGAGCAGTACTTC. Translation: CASSSLASGQGLGEQYF.

The chain carries TRBV29-1 and TRBJ2-2; D gene uncertain. Trimming took 6 bases from V and 0 from J, leaving 5 bases between them. CDR3 length equals 12 residues. From germline, CDR1 is SQVTM and CDR2 ANQGSEA. This CDR3 is CSVTPNTGELFF. The CDR3 DNA follows: TGCAGCGTGACACCGAACACCGGGGAGCTGTTTTTT.

V and J are TRBV5-1 and TRBJ1-2, with TRBD1 as a possible D gene (5 bases). V lost 4 bases to trimming and J lost 0 bases, with 13 bases between them. CDR1 and CDR2 from the germline V gene are SGHRS and YFSETQ. The CDR3 is 15 amino acids. CDR3 region: CASSQGGQPNYGYTF. CDR3 in DNA: TGCGCCAGCAGCCAGGGAGGGCAGCCTAACTATGGCTACACCTTC.